This TCR beta chain was captured by sequencing in a study of blood T cells in healthy people across ages. Study observations and caveats: Per-million-T-cell TCR beta diversity fell roughly linearly with age. Both higher diversity and more naive CD4+ cells marked long-lived donors when set against aged donors.

The individuals who served as donors were healthy Caucasians living in Russia, aged roughly 6 to 90. The use of a sample-barcoded 5' primer and a J-beta primer mix characterized a second PCR of roughly 6 to 11 cycles. TCRdb redid the calling of the 5' RACE reads with MiXCR, one entry per CDR3 protein. The table lists some 1,800,000 distinct CDR3 sequences, roughly 43% of them singletons, with under 30% in the top ten. This CDR3 is 14 amino acids long. Germline V lookup: CDR1 KGHSH, CDR2 LQKENI. Trimming removed 5 bases from V and 4 bases from J, with 11 bases in between. About this clonotype itself: Its specificity is unknown.

This chain uses TRBV18 with TRBJ2-2; weak D call: TRBD2 (6 bases). The clonotype comes from a human donor in good health. Sample: blood. The CDR3 loop reads CASSTGLTTGELFF. CDR3 DNA sequence: TGTGCCAGCTCAACGGGACTTACCACCGGGGAGCTGTTTTTT.